Listed below are T cell receptor beta chains from one sample, sequenced in a study of T cells expressing NK-cell markers. TCRdb reprocessed the 5' RACE reads, keeping one entry per CDR3 protein, no DNA. Its table lists hundreds of thousands of distinct CDR3 sequences. What was sequenced was blood T cells: a sorted CD56 or NKG2C T cell subset, CD4+ or CD8+ T cells, or bulk PBMC T cells (not recorded which). The receptor set was obtained from a man aged 18-30 years in good health. The CDR3 runs from the conserved cysteine through the conserved F or W.

CDR3: CASSLSLSSGQAIVQETQYF
V: TRBV28
J: TRBJ2-5

CDR3: CSAQGPHEQYF
V: TRBV20-1
J: TRBJ2-7

CDR3: CASNSYGSNQPQHF
V: TRBV12-3/TRBV12-4
J: TRBJ1-5

CDR3: CATQDRNNEQFF
V: TRBV28
J: TRBJ2-1

CDR3: CASSQDLLNSYNEQFF
V: TRBV4-1
J: TRBJ2-1

CDR3: CSVGRDRGNEKLFF
V: TRBV29-1
J: TRBJ1-4

CDR3: CASRPSRADTEAFF
V: TRBV7-2
J: TRBJ1-1

CDR3: CASSLGRINEQFF
V: TRBV7-8
J: TRBJ2-1

CDR3: CASSLTFGGELTDTQYF
V: TRBV5-1
J: TRBJ2-3

CDR3: CAWSVITGGDEQFF
V: TRBV30
J: TRBJ2-1

CDR3: CASSLHGIPTEAFF
V: TRBV5-1
J: TRBJ1-1

CDR3: CAYMDRGGNQPQHF
V: TRBV30
J: TRBJ1-5

CDR3: CATSREEYGYTF
V: TRBV15
J: TRBJ1-2

CDR3: CASSPVGTGRSVSGNTIYF
V: TRBV18
J: TRBJ1-3

CDR3: CSARDPRGRGTYNEQFF
V: TRBV20-1
J: TRBJ2-1

CDR3: CASSDRLANTGELFF
V: TRBV25-1
J: TRBJ2-2

CDR3: CASSYGTAETQYF
V: TRBV7-2
J: TRBJ2-5

CDR3: CASSLGTGRYF
V: TRBV11-2
J: TRBJ2-3

CDR3: CASSLGLAGGNYEQYF
V: TRBV7-2
J: TRBJ2-7

CDR3: CASSPVPRGVEQFF
V: TRBV2
J: TRBJ2-1

CDR3: CATSSPGTGGSEQYF
V: TRBV15
J: TRBJ2-7

CDR3: CASSLGGLIAVEQYF
V: TRBV5-1
J: TRBJ2-7

CDR3: CASSPDRLRAEAFF
V: TRBV12-3/TRBV12-4
J: TRBJ1-1

CDR3: CASSPGGNYGYTF
V: TRBV5-5
J: TRBJ1-2

CDR3: CASSPPGPGSDGYTF
V: TRBV7-9
J: TRBJ1-2

CDR3: CASSGGSNQPQHF
V: TRBV6-1
J: TRBJ1-5

CDR3: CSARPPGGYTGELFF
V: TRBV20-1
J: TRBJ2-2

CDR3: CASKRGQGTGNTIYF
V: TRBV5-1
J: TRBJ1-3

CDR3: CASSVGLTDRDYEQFF
V: TRBV9
J: TRBJ2-1

CDR3: CASSSPQGRNQPQHF
V: TRBV12-3/TRBV12-4
J: TRBJ1-5

CDR3: CASSSFGGPDTQYF
V: TRBV5-4
J: TRBJ2-3

CDR3: CATSAFAGVSGELFF
V: TRBV15
J: TRBJ2-2

CDR3: CASDKLGQETQYF
V: TRBV7-9
J: TRBJ2-5

CDR3: CASNALAGGNNEQFF
V: TRBV12-3/TRBV12-4
J: TRBJ2-1

CDR3: CATSKTATGTDTQYF
V: TRBV15
J: TRBJ2-3

CDR3: CATSDLRDRIGGLGDEQFF
V: TRBV24-1
J: TRBJ2-1

CDR3: CASSQGQGVHEQYF
V: TRBV7-8
J: TRBJ2-7

CDR3: CASSQDRTEEETQYF
V: TRBV4-1
J: TRBJ2-5

CDR3: CASSHGTQAFF
V: TRBV5-1
J: TRBJ1-1

CDR3: CASSHLDRFSYEQYF
V: TRBV6-2/TRBV6-3
J: TRBJ2-7

CDR3: CSPPGGRPQYF
V: TRBV29-1
J: TRBJ2-5

CDR3: CASSLFGGELFF
V: TRBV27
J: TRBJ2-2

CDR3: CASSFEQGEHTIYF
V: TRBV12-3/TRBV12-4
J: TRBJ1-3

CDR3: CASSYTRTAEETQYF
V: TRBV6-2/TRBV6-3
J: TRBJ2-5

CDR3: CASSRNRLGEQYF
V: TRBV5-6
J: TRBJ2-7

CDR3: CASSLASGVGNQPQHF
V: TRBV7-9
J: TRBJ1-5

CDR3: CASSQDMAGSTGELFF
V: TRBV4-3
J: TRBJ2-2

CDR3: CASSFGSLETQYF
V: TRBV12-3/TRBV12-4
J: TRBJ2-5

CDR3: CASSREGILNTGELFF
V: TRBV9
J: TRBJ2-2

CDR3: CASSETGLHTEAFF
V: TRBV6-1
J: TRBJ1-1

CDR3: CASSRMAGGYNEQFF
V: TRBV28
J: TRBJ2-1

CDR3: CASSKGTRRDTQYF
V: TRBV21-1
J: TRBJ2-3

CDR3: CASSFMRQGLSTNEKLFF
V: TRBV5-4
J: TRBJ1-4

CDR3: CASSITGTGAGETQYF
V: TRBV5-1
J: TRBJ2-5

CDR3: CASSPPGQRGYNEQFF
V: TRBV7-8
J: TRBJ2-1

CDR3: CASREGQFEQFF
V: TRBV6-2/TRBV6-3
J: TRBJ2-1

CDR3: CASSLGDSTDTQYF
V: TRBV5-1
J: TRBJ2-3

CDR3: CASSEGGVRSAKNIQYF
V: TRBV6-1
J: TRBJ2-4